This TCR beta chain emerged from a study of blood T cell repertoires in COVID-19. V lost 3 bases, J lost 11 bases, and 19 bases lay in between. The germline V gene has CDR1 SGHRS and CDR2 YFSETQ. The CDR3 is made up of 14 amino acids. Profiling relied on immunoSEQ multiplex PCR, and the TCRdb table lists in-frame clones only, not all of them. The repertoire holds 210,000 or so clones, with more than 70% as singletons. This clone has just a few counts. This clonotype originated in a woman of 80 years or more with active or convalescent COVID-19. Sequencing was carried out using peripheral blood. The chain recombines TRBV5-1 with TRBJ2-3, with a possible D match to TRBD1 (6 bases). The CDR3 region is CASSSGHARGEQYF. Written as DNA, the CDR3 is TGCGCCAGCAGCTCGGGACACGCTCGAGGTGAGCAGTATTTT.